The clone carrying this TCR beta chain was counted only a few times. Antigen: not known. These data come from a study of T cells in Graves' hyperthyroidism and ophthalmopathy. Researchers took RNA transcripts and amplified the TCR beta CDR3 regions from them. HTBI primers drove first-round RT-PCR of the TCR CDR3. TCRdb re-called the multiplex PCR reads through MiXCR, storing one row per CDR3 protein. The sample holds about 480,000 distinct CDR3 sequences; 13% to 15% are singletons and the top ten take 15% to 20%. CDR1 WSHSY and CDR2 SAAADI come from the germline V gene. There are 15 residues in the CDR3. The germline V and J ends were trimmed by 5 bases and 0 bases, with 8 bases remaining between them. Overall study results and limits: For ophthalmopathy, model prediction preceded onset by a median roughly 6.3 months.

The chain uses TRBV10-2 and TRBJ2-6; D remains unclear. The sequencing input was blood. The receptor was isolated from a woman aged 18-29 years with Graves' hyperthyroidism. The CDR3 nucleotides are TGCGCCAGCAGTACTTACGCCTCTGGGGCCAACGTCCTGACTTTC. This encodes CASSTYASGANVLTF.